This T cell receptor beta chain was retrieved from a study of blood T cell repertoires in COVID-19 (dated by TCRdb to the early 2020s). Study-wide context: Collaborator samples came from the United States, Italy and Spain and covered acute and convalescent phases of COVID-19. The material from the prospective study consisted of cDNA or gDNA derived from T cells, B-cell-depleted T cells, or PBMCs. Subjects who had been exposed to COVID-19, were actively infected with it, or had recovered from it provided the deeply sampled blood TCRbeta repertoires that made up the dataset. The repertoires were released in a freely available public database intended as a resource for research on the immune response to SARS-CoV-2. Samples were obtained from the ongoing ImmuneRACE study (first 160 participants) and from over 1,000 subjects provided by 6 global collaborators. Sample metadata almost always included a de-identified subject ID, COVID-19 status, age in years and sex. Where available, HLA class I and class II types were obtained from metadata supplied by the sample provider rather than from assay-based typing. The paper's findings and limits, for the study overall: Clinical and demographic metadata were provided uncurated, with the amount varying by source and participant.

As to this clone: There is no known antigen for this receptor. Base qualities were left out, and no much larger clone turns up one base away.

The immunoSEQ Assay, a bias-controlled multiplex PCR, was used to amplify TCRbeta CDR3 regions from genomic DNA. In the paper's pipeline: The number of nucleated cells in each sample was estimated from the amplification of reference gene primers within the assay. To quantify the absolute abundance of each unique TCRbeta CDR3 rearrangement, sequence reads were collapsed and filtered. For each sample, productive Simpson clonality was calculated as the square root of Simpson's diversity index across productive rearrangements. TCRdb provides this immuneACCESS table in a form limited to in-frame rearrangements. Some clones are lacking; in checked studies, under half of them reflect an unresolved V gene, and why the rest are absent is not known. V, J and clone size derive from that table, while D and trimming were established from the DNA sequence. Present in this sample are some 140,000 clones, around 81% of which were seen just once. Together, the top ten hold roughly a tenth of the sample.

Whole blood was collected in K2EDTA tubes by collaborating institutions according to the institutions' own protocols. For TCRbeta analysis, collaborators shipped samples as frozen whole blood, isolated PBMCs, or DNA extracted from either of those sample types. Taken from cysteine to phenylalanine, the CDR3 has 16 residues. Here the CDR3 DNA is all that survives: 48 bases in frame from base 1. CDR1 is given as SEHNR and CDR2 as FQNEAQ, both from the germline V gene (reference sequence). V and J lose 6 bases and 4 bases, and a span of 16 bases separates them. Source material: peripheral blood. The clonotype originates from a human donor in a cohort sampled during active COVID-19. Recombination linked TRBV7-9 to TRBJ2-6; TRBD2 is a possible D gene, resting on 7 matching bases. The CDR3 amino acid sequence is: CASSRRGGDGANVLTF. The nucleotide sequence reads as follows: TGTGCCAGCAGTCGACGCGGGGGCGACGGGGCCAACGTCCTGACTTTC.